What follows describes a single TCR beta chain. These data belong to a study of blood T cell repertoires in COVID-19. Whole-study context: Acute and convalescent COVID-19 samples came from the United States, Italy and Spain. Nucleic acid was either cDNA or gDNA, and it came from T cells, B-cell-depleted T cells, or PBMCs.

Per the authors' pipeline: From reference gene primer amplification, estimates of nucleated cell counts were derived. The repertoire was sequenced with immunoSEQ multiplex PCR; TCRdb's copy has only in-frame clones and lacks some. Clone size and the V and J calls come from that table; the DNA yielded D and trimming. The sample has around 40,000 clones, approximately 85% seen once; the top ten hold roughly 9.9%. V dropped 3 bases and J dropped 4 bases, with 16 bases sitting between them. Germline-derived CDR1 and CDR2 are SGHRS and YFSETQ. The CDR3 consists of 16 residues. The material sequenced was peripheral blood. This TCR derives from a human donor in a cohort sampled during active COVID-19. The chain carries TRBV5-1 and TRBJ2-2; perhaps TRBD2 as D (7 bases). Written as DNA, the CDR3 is TGCGCCAGCAGCTACGCGGGGGCCCCAACCACCGGGGAGCTGTTTTTT. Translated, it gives CASSYAGAPTTGELFF. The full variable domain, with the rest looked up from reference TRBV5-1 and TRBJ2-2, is KAGVTQTPRYLIKTRGQQVTLSCSPISGHRSVSWYQQTPGQGLQFLFEYFSETQRNKGNFPGRFSGRQFSNSRSEMNVSTLELGDSALYLCASSYAGAPTTGELFFGEGSRLTVL.